This T cell receptor (beta chain) was captured in a study of control samples from healthy donors and cancer patients. The CDR3 is made up of 14 amino acids. Germline lookup yields CDR1 MNHNY and CDR2 SVGAGI (reference sequence). Trimming cost V 4 bases and J 2 bases, with 6 bases left between them. Measured with immunoSEQ multiplex PCR; TCRdb has only the in-frame clones, and not every one. The sample consists of a few hundred thousand clones, about 93% of them appearing once. The TCR comes from a man between 40 and 49 years old with head and neck cancer. This chain connects TRBV6-6 to TRBJ1-6; D not certain. Sequences were obtained from PBMCs. The CDR3 spells CASSFTTYNSPLHF. CDR3 bases: TGTGCCAGCAGTTTTACAACCTATAATTCACCCCTCCACTTT.